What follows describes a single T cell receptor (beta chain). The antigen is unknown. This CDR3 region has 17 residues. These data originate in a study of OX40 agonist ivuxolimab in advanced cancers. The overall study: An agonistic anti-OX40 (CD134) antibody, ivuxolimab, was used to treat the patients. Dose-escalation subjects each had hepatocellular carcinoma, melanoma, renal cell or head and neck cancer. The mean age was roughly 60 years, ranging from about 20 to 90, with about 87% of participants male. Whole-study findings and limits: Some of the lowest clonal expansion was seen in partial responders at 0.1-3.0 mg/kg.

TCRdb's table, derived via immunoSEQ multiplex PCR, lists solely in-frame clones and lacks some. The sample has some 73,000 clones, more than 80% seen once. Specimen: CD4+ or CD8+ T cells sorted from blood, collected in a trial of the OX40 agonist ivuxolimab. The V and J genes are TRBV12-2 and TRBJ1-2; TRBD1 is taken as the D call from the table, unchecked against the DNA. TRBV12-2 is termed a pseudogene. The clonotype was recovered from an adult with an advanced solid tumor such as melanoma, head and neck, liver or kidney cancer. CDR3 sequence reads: CASRSSSEARGDYGYTF. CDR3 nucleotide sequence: TGTGCAAGTCGCTCCTCGTCGGAAGCAAGGGGCGACTATGGCTACACCTTC.